This TCR beta chain appears in the sequencing data of a study of T-cell reconstitution after alpha-beta-depleted transplantation in children (dated by TCRdb to about 2016). Turning to the overall study: Using TCR repertoire profiling, the study quantitatively followed how T-cell immune reconstitution unfolded in children after TCRalphabeta/CD19-depleted allogeneic hematopoietic cell transplantation.

The library relied on PCR. This sample was sequenced with an Illumina HiSeq 2500. Molecular barcoding was employed in the preparation of TCR libraries, with unique molecular identifiers being used to normalize TCRbeta repertoire quantification. TCRdb's own reprocessing of the public reads used fastp at Q25 and MiXCR and kept productive beta chains. Each entry is one CDR3 protein sequence, shown with its most common DNA and genes. Here the sample has about 500,000 distinct CDR3 sequences; over 25% occur a single time. Approximately 2.3% of the sample rests with the top ten. CDR1 and CDR2 (LGHDT, YNNKEL) derive from the germline V gene (reference sequence). For this chain, trimming is 1 base at the V end and 3 bases at the J end, and the number of junction bases without a gene match is 3. Including cysteine and phenylalanine, the CDR3 has 15 amino acids. Kept here is only the CDR3 DNA, which spans 45 bases and is read in frame from base 1.

Comment on this clonotype: No cognate antigen has been identified for it. Qualities for individual bases were not recorded, and no much larger clone is one base off.

This material consisted of PBMCs from the stem cell graft donor, taken from the stem cell graft. The TCR comes from a human donor who donated a stem cell graft to a child with aplastic anemia. The chain links TRBV3-1 with TRBJ1-5; 7 middle bases align to TRBD1. The CDR3 here reads CASSQGGQNNQPQHF. The nucleotide sequence is given as TGTGCCAGCAGCCAAGGGGGACAGAACAATCAGCCCCAGCATTTT.